This TCR beta chain came from a study of cytomegalovirus exposure and HLA in healthy donors. Across the whole study: The early release's HLA-typed donors yielded approximately 85 million unique TCRs. Study outcomes and limitations: In a later analysis, CMV-associated beta chains were mostly HLA-associated, it appeared.

A multiplex PCR was run with 60 Vbeta primers and 13 Jbeta primers. The protocol was immunoSEQ multiplex PCR, while the TCRdb copy is restricted to in-frame clones and leaves out a portion. The sample carries under 130,000 clones, 70% recorded once. Unrecorded immune exposures were likely, despite nominal health at sampling. In its sample, this clone was seen once. What it binds is unknown. The CDR3 loop spans 18 amino acids. J was trimmed by 1 base and V by 0 bases; bases with no gene match: 8. Germline CDR1 is LGHNA and CDR2 is YNFKEQ. The receptor was isolated from a man between 40 and 49 years old in good health and CMV-seropositive. The sample was PBMCs. The chain combines TRBV4-2 with TRBJ2-5; 10 positions agree with TRBD2. CDR3 sequence (DNA): TGTGCCAGCAGCCAAGATGCCCTACTAGCGGGACTCCAAGAGACCCAGTACTTC. This gives the protein CASSQDALLAGLQETQYF.